This T cell receptor beta chain derives from a study of breast tumors, draining lymph nodes, adjacent tissues. This clonotype was picked up many times. TCRdb fed the multiplex PCR reads into MiXCR, producing one record per CDR3 protein. The table lists about 14,000 distinct CDR3 sequences, around three fifths of them singletons. The CDR3 runs to 13 residues. Looked up from germline, CDR1 is SGHNT and CDR2 is YENEEA. Trimming removed 4 bases at V and 2 bases at J, with 6 bases between. The receptor comes from a female donor with breast cancer. Some clones in this sample may be carry-over from other donors' samples. This chain connects TRBV11-3 to TRBJ2-1; D tentatively reads TRBD1 or TRBD2 (5 bases each). The material sequenced was tumor-adjacent breast tissue. For the CDR3, the DNA is TGTGCCAGCAGCTGGGACGCCTACAATGAGCAGTTCTTC. This gives the protein CASSWDAYNEQFF.